These 6 T cell receptor beta chains were all obtained from the same sample, sequenced in a study of blood T cell repertoires in COVID-19. TCRdb's copy holds only in-frame clones and misses some; the assay was immunoSEQ multiplex PCR. The table records approximately 150,000 clones, approximately 80% of them present only once. Sequenced sample: peripheral blood. These receptors all stem from a woman between 55 and 75 years old with acute or convalescent COVID-19.

This clone was counted between two and nine times. The chain has TRBV19 and TRBJ1-2, with 9 bases aligning to TRBD1. The CDR3 spans 14 residues. Germline V gives CDR1 LNHDA, CDR2 SQIVND (reference sequence). With 6 bases clipped from V and 4 bases from J, the junction kept 6 bases outside the gene matches. The CDR3 protein is CASRGDREVYGYTF. In DNA form, the CDR3 reads TGTGCCAGTAGGGGGGACAGGGAAGTCTATGGCTACACCTTC. Supplemented by reference TRBV19 and TRBJ1-2, the full variable domain reads DGGITQSPKYLFRKEGQNVTLSCEQNLNHDAMYWYRQDPGQGLRLIYYSQIVNDFQKGDIAEGYSVSREKKESFPLTVTSAQKNPTAFYLCASRGDREVYGYTFGSGTRLTVV.

The chain uses TRBV7-9 and TRBJ1-6, with 10 positions matching TRBD1. Losses at the gene ends were 6 bases for V and 8 bases for J; bases not matched to a gene: 10. Germline V CDR1 and CDR2: SEHNR, FQNEAQ (reference sequence). CDR3 length: 16 amino acids. CDR3 sequence reads: CASRPTVGTGDSPLHF. As DNA, the CDR3 is TGTGCCAGCAGACCAACTGTCGGGACAGGGGATTCACCCCTCCACTTT.

The chain is built from TRBV20-1 and TRBJ1-2; D perhaps matches TRBD1 (5 bases). The V gene's germline CDR1 is DFQATT and CDR2 SNEGSKA (reference sequence). Trimming left V 7 bases short and J 6 bases short, with 15 bases between. The CDR3 covers 12 residues. The CDR3 protein is CSVSGGGNGYTF. For the CDR3, the DNA is TGCAGTGTTAGTGGGGGGGGTAATGGCTACACCTTC.

As DNA, the CDR3 is TGTGCCAGTAGTCGGAGGCGGGAGCTTGGCAATGAGCAGTTCTTC. This translates into CASSRRRELGNEQFF. The V gene is TRBV19, the J gene TRBJ2-1, with 7 bases that match TRBD2. V lost 5 bases to trimming and J lost 6 bases; unmatched junction nucleotides: 10. The CDR3 contains 15 residues. The germline V gene encodes CDR1 LNHDA and CDR2 SQIVND (reference sequence).

This clone was detected many times. V is TRBV4-1 and J is TRBJ2-5; possibly TRBD2 for D (5 bases). Trimming left V 0 bases short and J 4 bases short, with 9 bases between. CDR1 is MGHRA, CDR2 YSYEKL, per germline. This CDR3 is built from 14 residues. The CDR3 DNA reads as TGCGCCAGCAGCCAAGAGGGCCGGGGAGAGACCCAGTACTTC. Amino acids: CASSQEGRGETQYF.

The V gene is TRBV27, the J gene TRBJ1-5; weak D call: TRBD1 (5 bases). Trimming removed 5 bases at V and 0 bases at J, with 8 bases between. The CDR3 is 14 residues long. Looked up from germline, CDR1 is MNHEY and CDR2 is SMNVEV (reference sequence). The CDR3: CASSRGYSNQPQHF. CDR3 DNA: TGTGCCAGCAGTAGGGGTTATAGCAATCAGCCCCAGCATTTT.